This TCR beta chain was retrieved from a study of T cell repertoires in cytomegalovirus infection. This clonotype was seen only a few times. Germline V lookup: CDR1 SGHRS, CDR2 YFSETQ. This CDR3 has 18 amino acids. J lost 3 bases, V lost 1 base, and 13 bases had no gene match. TCRdb used MiXCR to reprocess the reads, holding one entry per CDR3 protein. The data contain 150,000 to 200,000 distinct CDR3 sequences, over 25% of them seen just once; the ten biggest clones take up under 35%. This receptor was obtained from a human donor in good health (CMV status not recorded). Some clones in this sample may be carry-over from other donors' samples. The rearrangement uses TRBV5-1 and TRBJ1-5, with 7 bases identical to TRBD1. Sequencing was carried out using PBMCs. The CDR3: CASSLHPRRQGYNQPQHF. The CDR3 nucleotides read TGCGCCAGCAGCTTGCACCCCCGACGACAGGGCTACAATCAGCCCCAGCATTTT.